The source of this TCR beta chain is a study of cytomegalovirus exposure and HLA in healthy donors. CDR1 and CDR2 from the germline V gene are SGHAT and FQNNGV. The CDR3 sequence is 19 residues long. V lost 1 base and J lost 0, with 19 bases in between. Study-level points and caveats: Later, TCR association rates were found to vary by HLA locus, highest for DRB1 and lowest for HLA-C. The study put under 200 TCR beta chains on its list as cytomegalovirus-associated. Earlier findings revealed that most TCR beta V segments proved productive either about 90% or about 30% of the time.

This clone was seen more than once but under ten times. Antigen unknown. With 60 Vbeta and 13 Jbeta primers, the PCR was carried out. Assay used: immunoSEQ multiplex PCR; TCRdb lists only in-frame clones, some missing. The table lists over 95,000 clones, under 70% of them singletons. Material: PBMCs. The receptor was derived from a man younger than 35 in good health and CMV-seropositive. This chain uses TRBV11-2 with TRBJ2-4; tentatively, D is TRBD2 (5 bases). CDR3 region: CASSLAGIDVGGAKNIQYF. The CDR3 DNA reads TGTGCCAGCAGCTTAGCGGGAATTGATGTAGGTGGAGCCAAAAACATTCAGTACTTC.